The source of this TCR beta chain is a study of identifying expanded T cells in peripheral blood. Findings and limits, study-wide: Across healthy donors, higher total template counts meant significantly greater roughly two-week count variance. Technical replicates showed approximately 1.2 changed clones; two weeks 15 to 20; four weeks 19.

No infections or other immune events were documented during collection. This clone was seen a single time. Antigen specificity is unknown. Repertoires were generated with immunoSEQ multiplex PCR, while TCRdb's copy carries only in-frame clones and drops some. The sample shows 100,000 or so clones, around 85% of them seen only once. The CDR3 totals 14 residues. V lost 1 base and J lost 2, with 7 bases in between. The germline V gene has CDR1 LGHNA and CDR2 YNFKEQ. Sequencing was carried out using blood. The TCR originated in a person aged 18 to 70 in good health. The V call is TRBV4-2, the J call TRBJ2-3; D could derive from TRBD1 or TRBD2 (5 bases each). This chain's CDR3 is CASSQGGNTDTQYF. The CDR3 nucleotides are TGTGCCAGCAGCCAAGGGGGGAACACAGATACGCAGTATTTT.